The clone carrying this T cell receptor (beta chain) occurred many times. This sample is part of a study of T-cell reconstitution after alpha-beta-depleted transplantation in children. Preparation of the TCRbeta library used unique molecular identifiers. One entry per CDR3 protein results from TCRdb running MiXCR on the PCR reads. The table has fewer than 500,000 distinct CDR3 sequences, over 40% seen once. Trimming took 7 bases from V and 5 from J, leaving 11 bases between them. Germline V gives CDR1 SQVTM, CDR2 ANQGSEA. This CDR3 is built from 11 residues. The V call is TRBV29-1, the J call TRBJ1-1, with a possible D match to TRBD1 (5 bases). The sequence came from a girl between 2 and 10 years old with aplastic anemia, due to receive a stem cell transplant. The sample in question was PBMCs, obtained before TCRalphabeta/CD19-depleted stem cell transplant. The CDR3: CSGGTATEAFF. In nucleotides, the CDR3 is TGCAGCGGAGGGACTGCGACTGAAGCTTTCTTT.